The T cell receptor beta chain described here comes from a study of Ad26.COV2.S vaccination and SARS-CoV-2 variants. General study results and limits: The breadth of spike-specific CD8+ and CD4+ T cell responses after vaccination was reportedly substantial.

Noted treatment: roughly 18 received Ad26.COV2.S at low or high dose, single or two shots; 5 received placebo; per-sample allocation not given. The samples were gathered on day 63 after the first injection of vaccine or placebo. Clones were read by immunoSEQ multiplex PCR, and TCRdb kept only the in-frame ones, dropping some. This table has about 380,000 clones, roughly 85% appearing once. The CDR3 contains 14 residues. Germline CDR1 reads SGHRS; CDR2 reads YFSETQ. V lost 4 bases and J lost 8, with 18 bases in between. Note on this clone: The antigen is not known.

The receptor's source is a person between 18 and 65 years old who received the Ad26.COV2.S COVID-19 vaccine or a placebo. This rearrangement joins TRBV5-1 to TRBJ1-2, with D possibly being TRBD1 (5 bases). The sample here was peripheral blood, taken in a trial of Ad26.COV2.S vaccine versus placebo. CDR3 sequence: CASSAGHALGGYTF. CDR3 coding DNA: TGCGCCAGCAGCGCTGGACACGCCCTGGGGGGCTACACCTTC.